This TCR beta chain was obtained from a study of Ad26.COV2.S vaccination and SARS-CoV-2 variants. The study's findings and limits: While placebo recipients had lower spike-specific TCR breadth, vaccine recipients had more. It was reported that spike-specific CD8+ and CD4+ T cell responses were substantially broad after vaccination. From the TCR breadth and depth analyses, total T cell responses may have been underestimated.

CDR1 is SGHDN and CDR2 is FVKESK in the germline V gene. V shed 4 bases and J shed 5 bases, with 11 bases lying between them. The CDR3 length is 13 residues. As to this clone: Its antigen is unknown.

The table came from immunoSEQ multiplex PCR; TCRdb's copy has only in-frame clones and leaves some out. Seen here are roughly 380,000 clones, about 91% observed once, and the top ten hold around 4%. This specimen was peripheral blood, taken after recovery from COVID-19. The rearrangement joins TRBV14 to TRBJ2-5, with a possible D match to TRBD1 (5 bases). The TCR sequence derives from a human donor who had recovered from COVID-19. Here the CDR3 reads CASSRGHGETQYF. DNA for the CDR3: TGTGCCAGCAGCCGAGGACACGGGGAGACCCAGTACTTC. Based on the CDR3 plus reference TRBV14 and TRBJ2-5, the full variable domain is EAGVTQFPSHSVIEKGQTVTLRCDPISGHDNLYWYRRVMGKEIKFLLHFVKESKQDESGMPNNRFLAERTGGTYSTLKVQPAELEDSGVYFCASSRGHGETQYFGPGTRLLVL.